The source of this TCR beta chain is a study of blood T cell repertoires in COVID-19. Study background: The United States, Italy and Spain supplied acute and convalescent COVID-19 samples. PBMCs, B-cell-depleted T cells, or T cells provided the cDNA or gDNA that made up the material.

How the authors handled the data: Researchers report that nucleated cell counts were estimated from reference gene primer amplification. TCRdb keeps only in-frame clones here, not all; method: immunoSEQ multiplex PCR. The V and J calls and clone size were taken over from that table, and D and trimming were inferred from the DNA. Here the sample spans about 110,000 clones, approximately 80% being singletons. Germline V CDR1 and CDR2: DFQATT, SNEGSKA (reference sequence). The CDR3 spans 13 residues. Deletions cut 3 bases from V and 6 bases from J, with 12 bases between. This chain joins TRBV20-1 and TRBJ1-5; D gene uncertain. The TCR originated in a woman aged 65 to 85 with acute or convalescent COVID-19. Sequenced input: peripheral blood. Here the CDR3 reads CSASPGTGQPQHF. CDR3 nucleotide sequence: TGCAGTGCTAGTCCAGGTACTGGTCAGCCCCAGCATTTT.